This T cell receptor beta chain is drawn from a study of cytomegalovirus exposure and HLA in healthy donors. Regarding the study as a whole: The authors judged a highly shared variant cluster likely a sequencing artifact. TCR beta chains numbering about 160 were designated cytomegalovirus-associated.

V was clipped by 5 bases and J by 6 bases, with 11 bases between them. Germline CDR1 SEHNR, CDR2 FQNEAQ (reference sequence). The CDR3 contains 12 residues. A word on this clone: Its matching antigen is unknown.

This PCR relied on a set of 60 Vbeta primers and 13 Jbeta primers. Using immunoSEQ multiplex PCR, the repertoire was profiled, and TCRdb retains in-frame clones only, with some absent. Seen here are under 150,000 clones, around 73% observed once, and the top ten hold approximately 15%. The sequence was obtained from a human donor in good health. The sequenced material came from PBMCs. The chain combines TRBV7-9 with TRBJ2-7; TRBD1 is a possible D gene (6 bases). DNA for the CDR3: TGTGCCAGCAGCCCTACAGGGCGCGAGCAGTACTTC. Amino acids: CASSPTGREQYF.